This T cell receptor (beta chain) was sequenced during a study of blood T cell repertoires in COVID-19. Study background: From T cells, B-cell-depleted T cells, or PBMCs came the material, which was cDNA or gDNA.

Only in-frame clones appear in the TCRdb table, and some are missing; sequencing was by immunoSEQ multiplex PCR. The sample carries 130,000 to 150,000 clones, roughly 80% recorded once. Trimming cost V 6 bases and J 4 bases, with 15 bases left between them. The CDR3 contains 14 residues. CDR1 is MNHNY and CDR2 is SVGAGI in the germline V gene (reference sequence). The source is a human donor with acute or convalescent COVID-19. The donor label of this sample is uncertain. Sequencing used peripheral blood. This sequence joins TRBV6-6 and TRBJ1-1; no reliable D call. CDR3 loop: CASSRAEGGTEAFF. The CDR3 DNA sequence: TGTGCCAGCAGCCGGGCGGAGGGAGGCACTGAAGCTTTCTTT.